The rows below give T cell receptor beta chains drawn from one sample of a study of shared clonotypes between healthy human individuals. Sequencing was performed with immunoSEQ multiplex PCR; in TCRdb, only in-frame clones are kept and a portion is missing. The data contain around 2.1 million clones, about 93% of them singletons. The sequenced sample was naive CD8+ T cells from PBMCs. These TCRs come from a man aged 18 to 29 in good health. Some clones in this sample may be carry-over from other donors' samples. The CDR3 runs from the conserved cysteine through the conserved F or W. Each record gives: clone size, CDR3 length, D gene, V gene, J gene, CDR3 DNA, CDR3 protein. D genes are given only for firm matches. Size is omitted from some rows. Given values are once, few, many or a class for expanded clones.

size: NA
length: 13
D: NA
V: TRBV6-6
J: TRBJ2-1
DNA: TGTGCCAGCAGTTACTCGACGGGGAATGAGCAGTTCTTC
CDR3: CASSYSTGNEQFF

size: NA
length: 17
D: TRBD2
V: TRBV9
J: TRBJ2-7
DNA: TGTGCCAGCAGCGCAGGTGGGACTAGCGGGTCGGCCGGCGAGCAGTACTTC
CDR3: CASSAGGTSGSAGEQYF

size: NA
length: 15
D: NA
V: TRBV7-9
J: TRBJ2-2
DNA: TGTGCCAGCCCTCTGGGGTTCTGGAACACCGGGGAGCTGTTTTTT
CDR3: CASPLGFWNTGELFF

size: NA
length: 18
D: TRBD1
V: TRBV28
J: TRBJ2-4
DNA: TGTGCCAGCAGTTCGCAGGGGGCATGGGTCCTAGCCAAAAACATTCAGTACTTC
CDR3: CASSSQGAWVLAKNIQYF

size: NA
length: 15
D: TRBD1
V: TRBV6-1
J: TRBJ1-5
DNA: TGTGCCAGCAGTGAAAGTAGGACAGGGTATCAGCCCCAGCATTTT
CDR3: CASSESRTGYQPQHF

size: NA
length: 18
D: TRBD1
V: TRBV7-8
J: TRBJ2-7
DNA: TGTGCCAGCAGCTTAGCAACCTTGGGACAGGTCCTCTCCTACGAGCAGTACTTC
CDR3: CASSLATLGQVLSYEQYF

size: NA
length: 17
D: NA
V: TRBV7-2
J: TRBJ1-2
DNA: TGTGCCAGCAGCCCAACCCAAGAGTTCCGCGGGCAGGCGAGCTACACCTTC
CDR3: CASSPTQEFRGQASYTF

size: NA
length: 15
D: NA
V: TRBV11-2
J: TRBJ2-7
DNA: TGTGCCAGCAGCTTAGATATCATGGATACCTACGAGCAGTACTTC
CDR3: CASSLDIMDTYEQYF

size: NA
length: 15
D: NA
V: TRBV7-9
J: TRBJ1-5
DNA: TGTGCCAGCAGCTCCGGGACAAGGAGCAATCAGCCCCAGCATTTT
CDR3: CASSSGTRSNQPQHF

size: NA
length: 15
D: NA
V: TRBV5-6
J: TRBJ2-7
DNA: TGTGCCAGCAGCTTGGCAGGGGGGAGCTCCTACGAGCAGTACTTC
CDR3: CASSLAGGSSYEQYF

size: NA
length: 14
D: NA
V: TRBV11-2
J: TRBJ1-1
DNA: TGTGCCAGCAGCTTAGGGCAGGGCGGGACTGAAGCTTTCTTT
CDR3: CASSLGQGGTEAFF

size: NA
length: 15
D: NA
V: TRBV6-1
J: TRBJ2-7
DNA: TGTGCCAGCAGTCACGACGGACTGAAGGACTACGAGCAGTACTTC
CDR3: CASSHDGLKDYEQYF

size: few
length: 12
D: NA
V: TRBV28
J: TRBJ1-1
DNA: TGTGCCAGCAGTTCCCGTACCTTGGGGGCTTTCTTT
CDR3: CASSSRTLGAFF

size: NA
length: 15
D: NA
V: TRBV5-1
J: TRBJ2-1
DNA: TGCGCCACCCGACCCAACGGCGGTGTCTCGGATGAGCAGTTCTTC
CDR3: CATRPNGGVSDEQFF

size: NA
length: 15
D: TRBD2
V: TRBV9
J: TRBJ2-5
DNA: TGTGCCAGCAGCGTAGATGGGGGAGGGCAAGAGACCCAGTACTTC
CDR3: CASSVDGGGQETQYF

size: NA
length: 13
D: NA
V: TRBV9
J: TRBJ1-2
DNA: TGTGCCAGCAGCGTATCAAGGGTCTATGGCTACACCTTC
CDR3: CASSVSRVYGYTF

size: NA
length: 13
D: NA
V: TRBV5-1
J: TRBJ2-3
DNA: TGCGCCAGCAGCTTTGGAGGGGGGAATACGCAGTATTTT
CDR3: CASSFGGGNTQYF

size: NA
length: 13
D: NA
V: TRBV5-6
J: TRBJ2-7
DNA: TGTGCCAGCAGCCCCCATTCACCCTACGAGCAGTACTTC
CDR3: CASSPHSPYEQYF

size: once
length: 13
D: NA
V: TRBV4-3
J: TRBJ2-7
DNA: TGCGCCAGCAGCCAAGGACACTCCTACGAGCAGTACTTC
CDR3: CASSQGHSYEQYF

size: NA
length: 13
D: NA
V: TRBV10-1
J: TRBJ1-1
DNA: TGCGCCAGCAGTGACGCGGGGTTTACTGAAGCTTTCTTT
CDR3: CASSDAGFTEAFF

size: NA
length: 16
D: NA
V: TRBV28
J: TRBJ1-3
DNA: TGTGCCAGCAGTTCCCCGCAGGAGCACTCTGGAAACACCATATATTTT
CDR3: CASSSPQEHSGNTIYF

size: NA
length: 14
D: TRBD2
V: TRBV9
J: TRBJ2-2
DNA: TGTGCCAGCAGCCCCCAAGCGGGGGCCGGGGAGCTGTTTTTT
CDR3: CASSPQAGAGELFF

size: NA
length: 16
D: TRBD1
V: TRBV9
J: TRBJ1-4
DNA: TGTGCCAGCAGTGCAAATCGGGACAGGCCGACCGAGCAGCTGTTTTTT
CDR3: CASSANRDRPTEQLFF